This T cell receptor beta chain came from a study of T cell responses to AZD1222 COVID-19 vaccine. On this clone: Its specificity is not known.

Broader study findings: Females outnumbered males among donors, who were mostly white British; clonal diversity was possibly underestimated. Two AZD1222 doses significantly raised spike-specific TCR breadth and depth over controls.

V lost 5 bases and J lost 2; bases outside the gene matches: 8. The CDR3 is 15 amino acids. CDR1 and CDR2 from the germline V gene are MNHEY and SMNVEV (reference sequence). Assay: immunoSEQ multiplex PCR; the TCRdb copy retains only in-frame clones and omits some. The sample contains about 120,000 clones, approximately 93% of which appear only once. The starting material was peripheral blood, obtained on day 0 of AZD1222 vaccination. The genes are TRBV27 and TRBJ2-5, with 7 bases that match TRBD2. The clonotype comes from an adult in good health. CDR3 nucleotide sequence: TGTGCCAGCAGTCCGAGGGACGGGAGGCAAGAGACCCAGTACTTC. The encoded protein is CASSPRDGRQETQYF.